This T cell receptor (beta chain) comes out of a study of response to subunit inactivated influenza vaccine. Findings and limits, study-wide: With each seasonal influenza vaccination, the authors suggested, few new T cells are recruited.

TCRdb passed the RT-PCR reads through MiXCR, listing each CDR3 protein once. The sample shows under 850,000 distinct CDR3 sequences, less than 20% of them seen only once. The table lists this clonotype with a few counts. Its antigen is currently unknown. This CDR3 contains 17 residues. V lost 0 bases to trimming and J lost 2 bases; unmatched junction nucleotides: 9. Germline V gives CDR1 DFQATT, CDR2 SNEGSKA (reference sequence). V usage is TRBV20-1 and J usage is TRBJ2-1, with 8 bases fitting TRBD2. Sequences were derived from PBMCs from blood, sampled roughly 5 days after vaccination. This TCR was sampled from a man in his fifties who received an inactivated influenza vaccine. The CDR3 is CSARDGRSGRPYNEQFF. As DNA, the CDR3 is TGCAGTGCTAGAGATGGGCGAAGCGGGAGACCCTACAATGAGCAGTTCTTC.